This T cell receptor beta chain was identified during a study of cytomegalovirus exposure and HLA in healthy donors. PCR primers comprised 60 Vbeta and 13 Jbeta primers. Sequenced by immunoSEQ multiplex PCR; TCRdb stores in-frame clones only, minus some. The sample comprises 240,000 or so clones, 75% to 85% of which are singletons, and less than 8.5% rests with the top ten. This CDR3 comprises 11 residues. The V gene's germline CDR1 is SGHRS and CDR2 YFSETQ. The receptor's source is a woman in her fifties or sixties in good health and CMV-seropositive. The rearrangement uses TRBV5-1 and TRBJ2-5; no clear D gene. The end of the DNA fits TRBJ2-7 better, so the J call may be wrong. Material: PBMCs. The CDR3 nucleotides are TGCGCCAGCAGCGCCGGGTACGAGCAGTACTTC. This gives the protein CASSAGYEQYF.